Given below is one T cell receptor (beta chain) in context. The specificity of this receptor is unknown. It has no much larger one-base neighbor in the sample; base qualities were not kept. This entry is derived from a study of cytomegalovirus exposure and HLA in healthy donors (dated 2017 in TCRdb). Regarding the complete study: In an earlier analysis of 587 of the donors, 250 to 350 Gb of sequence data and 90 million to 130 million unique TCR beta sequences from some 170 million T cells were reported. An early release covering approximately 600 HLA-typed donors comprised roughly 300 gigabases of sequencing data and approximately 85 million unique TCR sequences. Of the roughly 390 genotyped donors, approximately 83% fell in the genetic ancestry cluster associated with self-reported Caucasian donors. The study was designed to test whether signatures of past pathogen exposure could be identified by cataloging public T cell receptors. The study profiled the T cell repertoires of under 700 subjects by immunosequencing and related them to cytomegalovirus serostatus. A separate validation cohort of roughly 110 different subjects was used in addition to the roughly 700-subject first cohort. The study combined high-throughput TCR immunosequencing, statistical association of individual TCRs with disease status, and machine learning to predict cytomegalovirus infection status. A later analysis re-analyzed previously published TCR beta repertoires from 666 donors and added high-resolution HLA genotyping to study TCR occurrence patterns. Rather than using new phenotypic data, the later analysis identified candidate immune exposures from TCR beta sequences and from how often those sequences occurred across donors. In an earlier analysis of 500 to 650 of the donors, high-throughput TCR beta sequencing was used to judge whether each TCR beta V gene segment behaved as functional or pseudogenic. Donor age, sex, ethnicity and CMV serostatus were compiled together with the repertoire data. A later genetic analysis used genome-wide SNP genotypes for about three fifths of the 666 donors, treating that subset as a discovery cohort. All discovery cohort repertoires had been generated using a single sequencing platform. HLA typing included class I and class II loci at four-digit resolution. Typing coverage differed by locus: A, B, C, DRB1 and DQB1 were typed in about 620-640 donors, DQA1 in roughly 500, DPA1 in some 570, and DPB1 in 450 to 480. About five DR-DQ haplotypes were treated as single units for association and clustering because of strong linkage in the cohort. Among about 400 genotyped donors of the cohort, an average of approximately 240,000 unique TCR beta nucleotide sequences was sequenced per donor, of which about 18% were non-productive.

Its CDR3 holds 14 amino acids, cysteine through phenylalanine. Solely the CDR3 DNA is kept, with 42 bases framed from the first base. Based on the germline V gene, the CDR1 and CDR2 sequences are MNHEY and SVGAGI. The germline V and J ends show losses of 6 bases and 11 bases respectively, and no gene match explains 14 bases of the junction. The cohort was made up of about 610 healthy bone marrow donors. At the time of sampling, every cohort member was nominally healthy, though immune exposures that went unrecorded were likely present. The donor was CMV seronegative and was included in the group of a few hundred seronegative cohort members. A peripheral blood sample was collected from each donor, and TCR beta sequencing was performed on peripheral blood mononuclear cells. Genomic DNA was extracted from the blood cell samples with the Qiagen DNeasy Blood Extraction Kit. Libraries were prepared through the immunoSEQ multiplex PCR assay. For the multiplex PCR, a mixture combining 60 forward primers for TCR Vbeta segments and 13 reverse primers for TCR Jbeta segments was used. Amplification of the CDR3 region of rearranged TCR beta genes was performed with a multiplex PCR assay on genomic DNA. On the Illumina HiSeq System, the amplified TCR beta libraries were sequenced as 87-base-pair reads. For the original study's pipeline: In a later analysis, 77 million or so unique TCR beta chains were counted across the 690 or so repertoires, and roughly 10 million of these chains were shared by at least two donors. To remove PCR and sequencing errors, raw reads were error-corrected and collapsed into unique sequences using a nearest-neighbor algorithm that merged closely related sequences. Alignment of CDR3 sequences to IMGT reference sequences was used to assign V, D and J gene segments. For a sequence to be retained, at least a six-nucleotide match to both a V gene segment and a J gene segment was required. A rearrangement was called productive if the CDR3 had no stop codons and remained in frame with V and J, and every other rearrangement was called non-productive. CDR3 was defined by IMGT convention, running from the second conserved V-encoded cysteine to the conserved J-encoded phenylalanine. In an earlier analysis of around 640 of the donors, sequences lacking an unambiguous match to a single V gene segment were excluded. An earlier analysis of 550 to 650 of the donors classified V segments as functional when productive rearrangements were above 56.7% and as segregating when the standard deviation between donors was above 5%. A statistical classification framework was built to diagnose cytomegalovirus status from the catalog of TCR beta chain sequences. In a later analysis, TCR nucleotide sequences were compared against IMGT/GENE-DB human TR gene sequences so that V and J genes could be assigned. The TCRdist pipeline was used in a later analysis to assign CDR3 sequences and most-parsimonious VDJ recombination scenarios. In a later analysis, each TCR beta chain was defined by its CDR3 amino acid sequence together with its V-gene family, and reads lacking a unique V-gene family were excluded. To address suspected cross-contamination and a sequencing artifact, a later analysis removed under 600 highly shared, low-generation-probability nucleotide sequences. For each public chain, a later analysis derived a clonal expansion index from normalized ranks of inferred template counts within each repertoire. In a later analysis, generation probabilities were computed using a VDJ recombination model fitted to out-of-frame rearrangements, and the results were checked against IGoR. In a later analysis, hypergeometric tests were used to score TCR-TCR, TCR-HLA and TCR-CMV co-occurrence, with a repertoire-size bias correction applied to TCR pairs. A later analysis estimated false discovery rates by permuting HLA or CMV assignments 20 times. In a later analysis, co-occurring TCRs were grouped using DBSCAN, and TCRdist sequence similarity was added for clustering within HLA-allele-positive subsets. Co-occurrence clustering excluded repertoires with fewer than 30,000 or more than 120,000 public chains, plus five with anomalous nucleotide sharing. TCRdb holds this immuneACCESS table with in-frame rearrangements only. Some clones are missing; in checked studies, unresolved V genes explain under half, and the rest has no known cause. V, J and clone size are those of that table, while D and trimming were read from the DNA. Present in this sample are approximately 110,000 clones, roughly two thirds of which were seen just once. The ten largest clones add up to approximately 8% of the sample.

What the work shows at the level of the full study, not this receptor alone: The authors suggested that the approach could potentially be extended to other disease states and immunological phenotypes. Some 15 rarely observed V segments, including chromosome 9 orphons, were excluded from the earlier analysis of about 500 of the donors because counts were too low. The only immune exposure information available for the cohort was CMV serostatus. A few of the identified cytomegalovirus-associated TCR beta chains were confirmed in vitro to be specific for cytomegalovirus antigens. Only TCR beta chains were sequenced in this cohort, and the absence of alpha or paired-chain data limited detectable features. The classifier was reported to diagnose cytomegalovirus status with high specificity and sensitivity in both the original cohort and the validation cohort. In a later genetic analysis, fewer N-insertions in productive TCRs were reported among donors in an Asian-associated ancestry cluster than the roughly 700-donor mean. A cluster of highly shared sequence variants was judged likely to represent a technical artifact of the sequencing pipeline. In the study, approximately 150 TCR beta chains were listed as associated with cytomegalovirus. Correlated functional status among segregating V segments might reflect linkage disequilibrium, but an unknown experimental factor could not be ruled out. In an earlier analysis of about 550 of the donors, most TCR beta V segments were observed in productive rearrangements about 87% or about 30% of the time, broadly matching IMGT annotations. Some IMGT-functional V segments, including TRBV6-2 and TRBV6-3, could not be distinguished by the 87-base-pair reads and were therefore excluded. According to a later analysis, TCR association rates differed among HLA loci, with DRB1 alleles showing the most associated TCRs and HLA-C alleles showing the fewest. Assigning TCR associations to individual alleles was difficult when HLA alleles, especially DR and DQ, strongly co-occurred. HLA typing was unavailable for some donors at each locus, so association tests used only the typed subset. A later analysis found that most CMV-associated TCR beta chains appeared HLA-restricted, with HLA associations seemingly driven largely by CMV exposure. A further reported finding was that TCR beta sequences accurately predicted the HLA-A and HLA-B alleles for most subjects in the first cohort. Compared with equally common non-associated chains, HLA-associated TCR beta chains in a later analysis were more clonally expanded and had lower generation probabilities. Several of the top co-occurrence clusters appeared to be linked to parvovirus B19, influenza, CMV and Epstein-Barr virus, according to a later analysis. In a later analysis, around 17,000 TCR beta sequences were associated with specific HLA alleles at a false discovery rate of 0.05. Presence/absence analyses assumed roughly uniform sequencing depth across donors, an assumption that may not hold. A later genetic analysis associated a missense DCLRE1C variant with V-gene and J-gene trimming of TCR beta chains, and an independent cohort replicated the association. Across donors, most TCR sequences were observed very rarely, whereas some public TCRs were present in many individuals.

Material: PBMCs. The receptor comes from a middle-aged man in good health and CMV-seronegative. This receptor chain uses TRBV6-5 and TRBJ1-1; the central 8 bases match TRBD1. The CDR3 region: CASRRSRGQGSAFF. The sequence in DNA is TGTGCCAGCAGACGATCTCGAGGACAGGGTTCGGCTTTCTTT.